This TCR beta chain was recovered during a study of beta chain features in type 1 diabetes. Across the whole study: Across all samples, fewer than 120,000,000 sorted cells were examined.

V shed 1 base, J shed 0 bases, and the junction held 8 bases outside the gene matches. This CDR3 has 17 residues. Germline lookup yields CDR1 SGHRS and CDR2 YFSETQ. As every portion of the isolated RNA was reverse transcribed, the sequencing read expressed TCRB transcripts. Libraries were prepared by immunoSEQ multiplex PCR; TCRdb keeps only in-frame clonotypes and omits some of them. The sample yields 400,000 to 600,000 clones, approximately 28% seen once. Sequenced material: naive CD4+ T cells from blood. The sequence was obtained from a man aged 18 to 35 in good health. The chain links TRBV5-1 to TRBJ2-3, with 7 bases lining up with TRBD2. CDR3 in DNA: TGCGCCAGCAGCTTGCAACCGGGACTACCTAGCACAGATACGCAGTATTTT. It yields the protein CASSLQPGLPSTDTQYF.